This T cell receptor (beta chain) is drawn from a study of blood T cells in healthy people across ages. The table lists this clonotype with a few counts. The donors, all healthy, were Caucasians living in Russia, aged roughly 6 to 100. Each sample yielded at least 5 micrograms of PBMC total RNA. Using a J-beta primer mix together with a sample-barcoded 5' primer, a second PCR was run for roughly 7 to 11 cycles. Each cDNA molecule carried a tag from a template-switch adaptor that contained 12 random nucleotides. Researchers report that each sample yielded at least 2.5 million CDR3-containing paired-end reads. A single record per CDR3 protein comes from TCRdb applying MiXCR to the 5' RACE reads. Here the sample spans around 1,500,000 distinct CDR3 sequences, over 25% being singletons. V dropped 4 bases and J dropped 5; count of bases not matched to a gene: 7. The CDR3 has 14 residues. Germline V gene lookup returns CDR1 SGHRS and CDR2 YFSETQ.

The clonotype comes from a woman aged 25 to 39 in good health. J is TRBJ2-3 and V is TRBV5-1, with 7 nucleotides matching TRBD2. Sequencing used blood. The CDR3 here is CASSPGLDQDTQYF. The CDR3 DNA follows: TGCGCCAGCAGCCCCGGACTAGACCAAGATACGCAGTATTTT.